The 16 T cell receptor beta chains below were found in one sample sequenced in a study of blood T cells in healthy people across ages. Primed by a sample-barcoded 5' primer and a J-beta primer mix, a second PCR proceeded for 7 to 11 cycles. TCRdb re-analysed the 5' RACE reads in MiXCR, keeping a single row per CDR3 protein. This table holds about 650,000 distinct CDR3 sequences, around 32% found once. The material sequenced was blood. Receptor source: a woman aged 80 or over in good health.

This clonotype was observed a few times. This may be a read error, as it is one base from a much larger clone. V and J are TRBV20-1 and TRBJ2-5, with 11 bases identical to TRBD2. The J call may be incorrect, as the DNA end agrees better with TRBJ2-1. Per germline, CDR1 DFQATT and CDR2 SNEGSKA (reference sequence). The CDR3 extends over 15 amino acids. The DNA of the CDR3 is TGCAGTGCTCCTAGTAGCGGGGGGGCCGAGGAGACCCAGTTCTTC. This sequence encodes CSAPSSGGAEETQFF.

This clonotype was picked up many times. The J gene is TRBJ2-5, the V gene TRBV3-1, with no clear D. V was cut by 0 bases and J by 5 bases, with 13 bases left in between. This CDR3 has 15 amino acids. CDR1 is LGHDT and CDR2 is YNNKEL in the germline V gene (reference sequence). CDR3 residues: CASSQDAPSLETQYF. The CDR3 DNA follows: TGTGCCAGCAGCCAAGATGCACCGTCTCTGGAGACCCAGTACTTC.

The chain has TRBV5-6 and TRBJ1-2; D ambiguous. There are 14 residues in the CDR3. The V and J ends lost 1 base and 11 bases respectively, with 18 bases between them. Germline values: CDR1 SGHDT, CDR2 YYEEEE. The CDR3 nucleotides are TGTGCCAGCAGCTTGTTGGAGTTCCCGTCTGGTTACACCTTC. Amino acids: CASSLLEFPSGYTF. The whole variable domain, remainder taken from reference TRBV5-6 and TRBJ1-2, is DAGVTQSPTHLIKTRGQQVTLRCSPKSGHDTVSWYQQALGQGPQFIFQYYEEEERQRGNFPDRFSGHQFPNYSSELNVNALLLGDSALYLCASSLLEFPSGYTFGSGTRLTVV.

This clonotype was found many times. The V and J genes are TRBV12-3 or TRBV12-4 and TRBJ1-2; tentatively, D is TRBD1 (5 bases). This CDR3 contains 15 residues. With 6 bases removed from V and 1 base from J, the gap between germline ends came to 15 bases. CDR3 loop: CASRWTGAINYGYTF. The CDR3 coding sequence is TGTGCCAGCAGGTGGACCGGGGCGATTAACTATGGCTACACCTTC.

This clonotype was detected many times. The chain has TRBV6-2 or TRBV6-3 and TRBJ2-7; D gene ambiguous. The V gene's germline CDR1 is MNHEY and CDR2 SVGEGT. The CDR3 sequence is 13 residues long. V dropped 10 bases and J dropped 2 bases, with 15 bases sitting between them. Here the CDR3 reads CAITLDGTYEQYF. The CDR3 coding sequence is TGTGCCATCACGTTGGACGGCACCTACGAGCAGTACTTC.

This clonotype was observed at least ten times. This chain uses TRBV28 with TRBJ2-7; D uncertain. The CDR3 totals 15 residues. CDR1 is MDHEN, CDR2 SYDVKM, per germline. The V end was cut by 0 bases, the J end by 3 bases, with 12 bases between. The CDR3 region has the DNA TGTGCCAGCAGTTTATGGAGGCTTAAGGGCTACGAGCAGTACTTC. It is translated as CASSLWRLKGYEQYF.

This clonotype was found many times. This sequence joins TRBV20-1 and TRBJ1-5, with 8 positions matching TRBD1. Looked up from germline, CDR1 is DFQATT and CDR2 is SNEGSKA (reference sequence). V was clipped by 2 bases and J by 5 bases; unmatched bases: 11. The CDR3 spans 16 residues. The CDR3 DNA follows: TGCAGTGCTAGAAGTCTCGGGGACAGGATCTATCAGCCCCAGCATTTT. Translated, it gives CSARSLGDRIYQPQHF.

This clonotype was observed many times. V and J are TRBV7-2 and TRBJ2-7; the D gene is possibly TRBD1 (6 bases). V was trimmed by 6 bases and J by 2 bases, leaving 17 bases between them. The CDR3 runs to 15 residues. CDR1 SGHTA and CDR2 FQGNSA come from the germline V gene. The chain's CDR3 is CASSFTGTIPYEQYF. CDR3 nucleotides: TGTGCCAGCAGTTTTACAGGGACCATACCCTACGAGCAGTACTTC.

This clonotype was seen many times. CDR3 residues: CASSWDRASYNSPLHF. DNA of the CDR3: TGCGCCAGCAGCTGGGACCGGGCCTCCTATAATTCACCCCTCCACTTT. V usage is TRBV5-1 and J usage is TRBJ1-6, with D possibly matching TRBD1 (5 bases). This CDR3 region has 16 residues. In germline, CDR1 is SGHRS, CDR2 YFSETQ. The V end was cut by 3 bases, the J end by 0 bases, with 10 bases between.

This chain links TRBV6-1 with TRBJ2-1, with 12 bases matching TRBD2. Trimming took 2 bases from V and 4 from J; bases not matched to a gene: 3. From germline, CDR1 is MNHNS and CDR2 SASEGT. The CDR3 contains 16 residues. DNA of the CDR3: TGTGCCAGCAGTGAATGTGGGACTAGCGGGTACAATGAGCAGTTCTTC. Residues: CASSECGTSGYNEQFF.

This clonotype was detected many times. The CDR3 DNA is TGCGCCAGCAGCTTGGAAGGCACGGGACCGAGTTTGTCCGGGGAGCTGTTTTTT. It is translated as CASSLEGTGPSLSGELFF. The chain carries TRBV5-1 and TRBJ2-2; perhaps D is TRBD1 or TRBD2 (5 bases each). Per the germline V gene, CDR1 is SGHRS and CDR2 is YFSETQ. The CDR3 length is 18 residues. V gave up 0 bases and J gave up 6 bases, with 21 bases separating them.

The chain couples TRBV20-1 to TRBJ1-5, with unresolved D. Germline CDR1 DFQATT, CDR2 SNEGSKA (reference sequence). V was shortened by 6 bases and J by 3 bases, with 9 bases between the two germline ends. The length of the CDR3 is 12 residues. The CDR3 sequence is CSAPAYNQPQHF. CDR3 DNA: TGCAGTGCACCGGCGTACAATCAGCCCCAGCATTTT.

This clonotype was seen ten or more times. The V call is TRBV20-1, the J call TRBJ1-2, with no clear D. CDR1 DFQATT and CDR2 SNEGSKA come from the germline V gene (reference sequence). Trimming shortened V by 0 bases and J by 8 bases, and 10 bases separated the two germline ends. The CDR3 runs to 12 residues. This CDR3 is CSARDPLYGYTF. The CDR3, as DNA: TGCAGTGCTAGAGATCCCCTGTACGGCTACACCTTC.

This chain uses TRBV12-3 or TRBV12-4 with TRBJ2-7; TRBD1 is a possible D gene (5 bases). With 7 bases removed from V and 3 bases from J, the gap between germline ends came to 16 bases. This CDR3 is 14 amino acids long. CDR3 protein: CASTSSRQNYEQYF. The DNA for the CDR3 is TGTGCCAGCACCTCCTCGAGACAGAACTACGAGCAGTACTTC.

This clonotype was detected ten times or more. The V gene is TRBV12-3 or TRBV12-4, the J gene TRBJ2-3, with D possibly TRBD2 on 7 matching bases. The CDR3 extends over 15 amino acids. V lost 8 bases and J lost 6, with 21 bases in between. CDR3 coding DNA: TGTGCCAGCGCGTTCCGGGGCGGGGGCGGGGATACGCAGTATTTT. Its protein is CASAFRGGGGDTQYF.

CDR3 sequence (DNA): TGCGCCAGCAGCCAAGGGGGACAGGACCGCAACTATGGCTACACCTTC. Protein product: CASSQGGQDRNYGYTF. This chain joins TRBV4-1 and TRBJ1-2, with 8 bases aligning to TRBD1. V lost 1 base, J lost 2 bases, and 6 bases stayed unmatched. Germline values: CDR1 MGHRA, CDR2 YSYEKL. The CDR3 runs 16 residues.